This TCR beta chain was sequenced in a study of control samples from healthy donors and cancer patients. A few counts support this clone. The CDR3 loop spans 13 amino acids. The V end was cut by 5 bases, the J end by 0 bases, with 7 bases between. Some clones are missing from TCRdb's copy, which holds only in-frame ones; the method was immunoSEQ multiplex PCR. Among hundreds of thousands of clones listed, 75% to 95% were seen once. What was sequenced was PBMCs. The chain has TRBV12-3 or TRBV12-4 and TRBJ1-1; D is undetermined. The clonotype was recovered from a man between 35 and 55 years old with head and neck cancer. The CDR3 sequence is CASSGIMNTEAFF. CDR3 bases: TGTGCCAGCAGTGGCATAATGAACACTGAAGCTTTCTTT.